This TCR beta chain was documented in a study of CD8 T cells in Susac syndrome. Study-wide results and limits: The number of individuals included in the study's TCR sequencing and HLA analysis was acknowledged as relatively small.

RNA amounts of 0.5 to 1 ug underwent reverse transcription with random hexamers. Coverage of TCR beta CDR3 amplification by immunoSEQ multiplex PCR extended to 54 Vbeta and 13 Jbeta. From the immunoSEQ multiplex PCR reads, TCRdb called clonotypes with MiXCR, one entry per CDR3 protein. This table has under 200,000 distinct CDR3 sequences, about 95% appearing once. To note about this clonotype: What it recognizes is unknown.

CDR3 size: 15 residues. The V end lost 1 base, the J end lost 0 bases, and 7 bases lay between the germline ends. The germline gives CDR1 SGHAT, CDR2 FQNNGV. It was negative isolation that provided the CD8+ and CD4+ T cells, whereas TEMRA cells were enriched by FACS. V and J are TRBV11-2 and TRBJ2-1; D might be TRBD2 (5 bases). This receptor was identified in a human donor with multiple sclerosis. The source material was CD8+ T cells from PBMCs. DNA of the CDR3: TGTGCCAGCAGCTTAGGCCGGGGCTCCTACAATGAGCAGTTCTTC. Protein sequence: CASSLGRGSYNEQFF.